The clone carrying this TCR beta chain was seen at least ten times. This sample is drawn from a study of early T cells in non-severe SARS-CoV-2 infection. MiXCR was run by TCRdb on the 5' RACE reads, yielding one entry per CDR3 protein. Seen here are about 77,000 distinct CDR3 sequences, more than 4% observed once, and the top ten hold approximately 7.4%. V shed 6 bases and J shed 5 bases, with 10 bases lying between them. Germline V CDR1 and CDR2: ENHRY, SYGVKD. The CDR3 covers 12 residues. The input for sequencing was whole blood, taken at baseline. This TCR came from an adult who was a healthcare worker with PCR-confirmed SARS-CoV-2 infection or an uninfected control (not recorded which). The chain employs TRBV10-3 and TRBJ2-5; a possible D gene is TRBD1 (5 bases). The CDR3 DNA reads TGTGCCATCAGCGACAGCTCCGAGACCCAGTACTTC. This encodes CAISDSSETQYF.